Shown below are 24 T cell receptor beta chains from a single sample sequenced in a study of blood T cell repertoires in COVID-19. The assay was immunoSEQ multiplex PCR, and TCRdb's table has in-frame clones only and misses some. Seen here are hundreds of thousands of clones, more than 65% observed once, and the top ten hold 7.5% to 9%. Material: peripheral blood. These receptor sequences come from a woman at least 80 years old with acute or convalescent COVID-19.

The chain recombines TRBV5-1 with TRBJ1-3; D ambiguous. Trimming removed 6 bases at V and 3 bases at J, with 10 bases between. This CDR3 has 13 amino acids. Germline-derived CDR1 and CDR2 are SGHRS and YFSETQ. CDR3 DNA: TGCGCCAGCAACCCGGGGAATGGAAACACCATATATTTT. Translation: CASNPGNGNTIYF.

The chain employs TRBV7-2 and TRBJ1-1; D is perhaps TRBD1 (5 bases). Germline V gives CDR1 SGHTA, CDR2 FQGNSA. Trimming removed 2 bases from V and 2 bases from J, with 9 bases in between. The CDR3 is made up of 14 amino acids. For the CDR3, the DNA is TGTGCCAGCAGCTTACAGGGTTTTAACACTGAAGCTTTCTTT. Protein sequence: CASSLQGFNTEAFF.

The chain links TRBV28 to TRBJ2-7, with 8 nucleotides matching TRBD2. The germline V gene encodes CDR1 MDHEN and CDR2 SYDVKM. V lost 8 bases, J lost 2 bases, and 8 bases stayed unmatched. This CDR3 region has 14 residues. This CDR3 is CASGPGTRAYEQYF. The CDR3 region has the DNA TGTGCCAGCGGTCCTGGGACTAGGGCCTACGAGCAGTACTTC.

V and J are TRBV29-1 and TRBJ2-7; 9 bases align to TRBD2. The CDR3 covers 14 residues. Trimming at V came to 6 bases and at J to 1 base, leaving 7 bases not matched to a gene. Germline assignment: CDR1 SQVTM and CDR2 ANQGSEA. The CDR3 sequence: CSVAVTSGSYEQYF. CDR3 sequence (DNA): TGCAGCGTGGCCGTGACTAGCGGATCCTACGAGCAGTACTTC.

This clone was seen a single time. The V call is TRBV7-8, the J call TRBJ1-2, with 9 bases matching TRBD1. The CDR3 is 14 amino acids. The trim removed 2 bases at V and 5 bases at J, leaving 3 bases unmatched. The germline V gene has CDR1 SGHVS and CDR2 FQNEAQ. CDR3 DNA sequence: TGTGCCAGCAGCTTAAGGACAGGGGTTTATGGCTACACCTTC. Translation gives CASSLRTGVYGYTF.

The gene calls are TRBV19 and TRBJ1-2; D not resolved. Trimming cost V 10 bases and J 6 bases, with 12 bases left between them. This CDR3 has 11 amino acids. Germline values: CDR1 LNHDA, CDR2 SQIVND (reference sequence). Written as DNA, the CDR3 is TGTGCCACCCGGTGGAGGGATGGCTACACCTTC. It is translated as CATRWRDGYTF.

The chain links TRBV27 to TRBJ1-2; D is unclear. V was shortened by 6 bases and J by 0 bases, with 11 bases between the two germline ends. The CDR3 consists of 14 residues. The germline V gene encodes CDR1 MNHEY and CDR2 SMNVEV (reference sequence). CDR3 sequence reads: CASRPTGANYGYTF. The CDR3 DNA sequence: TGTGCCAGCAGGCCGACCGGAGCTAACTATGGCTACACCTTC.

In DNA form, the CDR3 reads TGTGCCAGCACCGCGGGGTATCCACCCTACAATGAGCAGTTCTTC. Its translation is CASTAGYPPYNEQFF. V is TRBV6-5 and J is TRBJ2-1; tentative D call: TRBD2 (6 bases). The CDR3 loop spans 15 amino acids. V was cut by 7 bases and J by 2 bases, with 15 bases left in between. Germline V lookup: CDR1 MNHEY, CDR2 SVGAGI.

J is TRBJ1-2 and V is TRBV19, with unresolved D. The V and J ends lost 4 bases and 1 base respectively, with 16 bases between them. CDR1 is LNHDA and CDR2 is SQIVND in the germline V gene (reference sequence). The CDR3 contains 16 residues. CDR3 coding DNA: TGTGCCAGTAGTACCCACGTAACAGTGATTAACTATGGCTACACCTTC. It specifies CASSTHVTVINYGYTF.

The rearrangement uses TRBV20-1 and TRBJ2-1, with D tentatively TRBD2 (5 bases). Germline V gene data show CDR1 as DFQATT and CDR2 as SNEGSKA (reference sequence). Between the trimmed V and J ends, which lost 3 bases and 8 bases, there was a span of 8 bases. The CDR3 spans 11 residues. CDR3 amino acids: CSARRADEQFF. CDR3 DNA sequence: TGCAGTGCTAGGCGGGCGGATGAGCAGTTCTTC.

The chain links TRBV19 to TRBJ2-7; 12 bases match TRBD2. Germline loops: CDR1 LNHDA, CDR2 SQIVND (reference sequence). The CDR3 consists of 19 residues. The junction had 14 bases not matched to a gene; V was cut back by 5 bases and J by 0 bases. This CDR3 is CASSSNPWTSGDSSYEQYF. CDR3 sequence (DNA): TGTGCCAGTAGTTCCAACCCATGGACTAGCGGGGATAGCTCCTACGAGCAGTACTTC.

The gene calls are TRBV18 and TRBJ1-2, with 7 nucleotides matching TRBD1. J was trimmed by 4 bases and V by 6 bases; bases with no gene match: 11. The CDR3 has 15 amino acids. The germline gives CDR1 KGHSH, CDR2 LQKENI. In nucleotides, the CDR3 is TGTGCCAGCTCGCCGAATTCGGACAGGACCTATGGCTACACCTTC. Protein sequence: CASSPNSDRTYGYTF.

This clone has more than one count but fewer than ten. The V and J genes are TRBV7-9 and TRBJ1-3; no clear D. Germline V lookup: CDR1 SEHNR, CDR2 FQNEAQ (reference sequence). V was cut by 3 bases and J by 0 bases, with 9 bases left in between. The CDR3 totals 15 residues. Here the CDR3 DNA reads TGTGCCAGCAGCTTTTTCGGTGACTCTGGAAACACCATATATTTT. This sequence encodes CASSFFGDSGNTIYF. Combining the CDR3 with reference TRBV7-9 and TRBJ1-3 gives the whole variable domain DTGVSQNPRHKITKRGQNVTFRCDPISEHNRLYWYRQTLGQGPEFLTYFQNEAQLEKSRLLSDRFSAERPKGSFSTLEIQRTEQGDSAMYLCASSFFGDSGNTIYFGEGSWLTVV.

The gene calls are TRBV6-5 and TRBJ2-5, with TRBD2 matching 13 bases. The trim removed 6 bases at V and 4 bases at J, leaving 5 bases unmatched. The germline V gene has CDR1 MNHEY and CDR2 SVGAGI. The CDR3 consists of 15 residues. The CDR3 protein is CASRPGLAGRETQYF. The CDR3 DNA reads as TGTGCCAGCAGACCGGGACTAGCGGGGAGAGAGACCCAGTACTTC.

The genes are TRBV6-5 and TRBJ2-7; 8 positions agree with TRBD1. The ends lost 6 bases at V and 6 bases at J; junction bases unmatched: 7. Per the germline V gene, CDR1 is MNHEY and CDR2 is SVGAGI. The CDR3 loop spans 13 amino acids. The CDR3 here is CASSRTGRAEQYF. For the CDR3, the DNA is TGTGCCAGCAGCCGGACAGGGCGGGCCGAGCAGTACTTC.

V gene TRBV7-9 combines with J gene TRBJ1-2; 10 positions match TRBD1. The CDR3 runs to 15 residues. V trimming: 5 bases; J trimming: 4 bases; junction bases outside the gene matches: 7. Germline CDR1 SEHNR, CDR2 FQNEAQ (reference sequence). CDR3 DNA sequence: TGTGCCAGCAGCCGACAGGGGGCGCGGGGCTATGGCTACACCTTC. Its protein product is CASSRQGARGYGYTF.

V gene TRBV7-3 combines with J gene TRBJ2-3, with TRBD2 as a possible D gene (6 bases). The germline gives CDR1 SGHTA, CDR2 FQGTGA. Trimming shortened V by 3 bases and J by 4 bases, and 14 bases separated the two germline ends. The CDR3 has 15 residues. The CDR3 nucleotides read TGTGCCAGCAGCTTTGGCGGGAACAGCGCAGATACGCAGTATTTT. The encoded protein is CASSFGGNSADTQYF.

This chain uses TRBV19 with TRBJ2-5; TRBD1 matches 7 bases. The length of the CDR3 is 13 residues. V trimming: 5 bases; J trimming: 5 bases; junction bases outside the gene matches: 5. Germline V gives CDR1 LNHDA, CDR2 SQIVND (reference sequence). Here the CDR3 reads CASSFRDSETQYF. As DNA, the CDR3 is TGTGCCAGTAGTTTCCGGGACAGTGAGACCCAGTACTTC.

This chain uses TRBV3-1 (or the pseudogene TRBV3-2) with TRBJ1-1; 10 nucleotides align to TRBD1. The J segment lost 3 bases and the V segment lost 8 bases, leaving 3 bases of the junction unmatched. CDR1 is LGHDT, CDR2 YNNKEL, per germline (reference sequence). This CDR3 has 13 residues. The CDR3 sequence: CASAGQGYTEAFF. The CDR3 DNA follows: TGTGCCAGCGCGGGACAGGGGTACACTGAAGCTTTCTTT.

The rearrangement uses TRBV4-2 and TRBJ1-5; the D is unclear. This CDR3 region has 13 residues. Germline loops: CDR1 LGHNA, CDR2 YNFKEQ. Trimming cost V 4 bases and J 7 bases, with 11 bases left between them. DNA for the CDR3: TGTGCCAGCAGCCTTTACCCTCGGCAGCCCCAGCATTTT. It encodes CASSLYPRQPQHF.

This clone turned up a few times. The chain uses TRBV27 and TRBJ2-1; 8 bases align to TRBD1. The CDR3 has 16 residues. Trimming removed 6 bases from V and 1 base from J; junction bases left unmatched: 8. Germline V gives CDR1 MNHEY, CDR2 SMNVEV (reference sequence). CDR3 sequence (DNA): TGTGCCAGCAGAACATACAGGGGGGAGTCCTACAATGAGCAGTTCTTC. Amino acid sequence: CASRTYRGESYNEQFF.

V gene TRBV5-1 combines with J gene TRBJ1-1; 11 bases line up with TRBD1. Germline trimming cut 4 bases from V and 1 base from J; bases unmatched to any gene: 6. CDR3 length: 16 residues. Germline-derived CDR1 and CDR2 are SGHRS and YFSETQ. The DNA of the CDR3 is TGCGCCAGCAGCCTCGGACAGGGGGCTTGGAACACTGAAGCTTTCTTT. The encoded protein is CASSLGQGAWNTEAFF.

V and J are TRBV19 and TRBJ1-1; 9 bases line up with TRBD1. The ends lost 5 bases at V and 4 bases at J; junction bases unmatched: 8. Looked up from germline, CDR1 is LNHDA and CDR2 is SQIVND (reference sequence). This CDR3 has 15 amino acids. The DNA of the CDR3 is TGTGCCAGTAGTTTCGAAGGACAGGGGATCACTGAAGCTTTCTTT. Residues: CASSFEGQGITEAFF.

This chain uses TRBV5-1 with TRBJ2-5; 12 nucleotides match TRBD2. Unmatched junction bases numbered 25, after V lost 4 bases and J lost 6 bases. In germline, CDR1 is SGHRS, CDR2 YFSETQ. The CDR3 runs 21 residues. CDR3 in amino acids: CASSDVSGAFVTSGSQKTQYF. The CDR3 DNA reads as TGCGCCAGCAGCGACGTGAGCGGGGCCTTCGTGACTAGCGGGAGTCAAAAGACCCAGTACTTC.